Listed here are 15 T cell receptor beta chains from one sample, sequenced in a study of blood T cell repertoires in COVID-19. Repertoires were generated with immunoSEQ multiplex PCR, while TCRdb's copy carries only in-frame clones and drops some. The table has more than 110,000 clones, roughly 85% seen once. Sequenced sample: PBMCs or T cells enriched from blood (not recorded which). These receptors were collected from a man in his fifties or sixties who had recovered from COVID-19.

This chain links TRBV2 with TRBJ2-3, with a possible D match to TRBD2 (5 bases). With 1 base removed from V and 6 bases from J, the gap between germline ends came to 5 bases. Germline values: CDR1 SNHLY, CDR2 FYNNEI. The CDR3 runs to 12 residues. CDR3 sequence reads: CASSEVADTQYF. The CDR3 DNA reads TGTGCCAGCAGTGAAGTAGCGGATACGCAGTATTTT.

V gene TRBV6-5 combines with J gene TRBJ2-1; D unclear. The CDR3 consists of 13 residues. V gave up 7 bases and J gave up 7 bases, with 14 bases separating them. Germline V lookup: CDR1 MNHEY, CDR2 SVGAGI. CDR3 protein: CASTTFLSNEQFF. The CDR3 DNA sequence: TGTGCCAGCACCACTTTCCTAAGTAATGAGCAGTTCTTC.

The rearrangement uses TRBV6-2 or TRBV6-3 and TRBJ2-7, with D maybe TRBD1 (5 bases). The length of the CDR3 is 13 residues. CDR1 MNHEY and CDR2 SVGEGT come from the germline V gene. V shed 4 bases and J shed 2 bases, with 9 bases lying between them. The CDR3 sequence is CASSSTGPYEQYV. The CDR3 DNA sequence: TGTGCCAGCAGTTCCACAGGTCCCTACGAGCAGTACGTC.

The chain recombines TRBV19 with TRBJ1-2, with 9 bases matching TRBD1. The junction had 8 bases not matched to a gene; V was cut back by 4 bases and J by 5 bases. The length of the CDR3 is 15 residues. The V gene's germline CDR1 is LNHDA and CDR2 SQIVND (reference sequence). DNA for the CDR3: TGTGCCAGTAGTAACGGCCGGGACAGGGCGTATGGCTACACCTTC. Protein product: CASSNGRDRAYGYTF. Drawing the rest from reference TRBV19 and TRBJ1-2, the complete variable domain is DGGITQSPKYLFRKEGQNVTLSCEQNLNHDAMYWYRQDPGQGLRLIYYSQIVNDFQKGDIAEGYSVSREKKESFPLTVTSAQKNPTAFYLCASSNGRDRAYGYTFGSGTRLTVV.

The chain is built from TRBV24-1 and TRBJ2-5; D is uncertain. Trimming left V 4 bases short and J 2 bases short, with 13 bases between. This CDR3 spans 15 amino acids. Germline-derived CDR1 and CDR2 are KGHDR and SFDVKD. In nucleotides, the CDR3 is TGTGCCACCAGTGACACCCGCCCAGTACAAGAGACCCAGTACTTC. Translation gives CATSDTRPVQETQYF.

The rearrangement links TRBV18 to TRBJ2-7; D might be TRBD1 (5 bases). CDR3 length: 15 residues. In germline, CDR1 is KGHSH, CDR2 LQKENI. V dropped 1 base and J dropped 1 base, with 11 bases sitting between them. The CDR3 is CASSPLTVKSYEQYF. In DNA, the CDR3 is TGTGCCAGCTCACCACTGACAGTGAAATCCTACGAGCAGTACTTC.

The V call is TRBV4-3, the J call TRBJ2-2, with TRBD1 matching 7 bases. The V and J ends lost 9 bases and 6 bases, in that order; junction bases with no gene match: 1. The CDR3 extends over 11 amino acids. Germline V CDR1 and CDR2: LGHNA, YSLEER. DNA for the CDR3: TGCGCCAGTACAGGGGCCGGGGAGCTGTTTTTT. Translating gives CASTGAGELFF.

The CDR3 region is CASSSDRKPEAFF. CDR3 in DNA: TGTGCCAGCAGCTCAGACAGAAAACCTGAAGCTTTCTTT. The chain combines TRBV7-2 with TRBJ1-1; D might be TRBD1 (5 bases). CDR3 length: 13 residues. V lost 4 bases, J lost 6 bases, and 12 bases lay in between. The V gene's germline CDR1 is SGHTA and CDR2 FQGNSA.

The chain uses TRBV2 and TRBJ2-5; no reliable D call. The V end lost 4 bases, the J end lost 1 base, and 7 bases lay between the germline ends. The CDR3 covers 13 residues. The germline CDR1 and CDR2 sequences are SNHLY and FYNNEI. The CDR3 sequence is CASSGGVQETQYF. The DNA of the CDR3 is TGTGCCAGCAGTGGAGGCGTCCAAGAGACCCAGTACTTC.

V is TRBV28 and J is TRBJ2-7, with D tentatively TRBD1 (6 bases). Trimming removed 7 bases at V and 0 bases at J, with 19 bases between. CDR1 MDHEN and CDR2 SYDVKM come from the germline V gene. The CDR3 covers 16 residues. This CDR3 is CASNMGWDKSSYEQYV. DNA of the CDR3: TGTGCCAGCAACATGGGATGGGACAAGAGCTCCTACGAGCAGTACGTC.

This chain uses TRBV28 with TRBJ1-2; D may be TRBD1 (5 bases). Trimming cost V 4 bases and J 3 bases, with 12 bases left between them. CDR1 is MDHEN, CDR2 SYDVKM, per germline. CDR3 length: 14 residues. The CDR3 DNA is TGTGCCAGCAGTTCCATCAGGGCGGACTATGGCTACACCTTC. As protein: CASSSIRADYGYTF.

The chain has TRBV7-2 and TRBJ1-6; tentatively, D is TRBD1 (6 bases). The germline gives CDR1 SGHTA, CDR2 FQGNSA. This CDR3 region has 14 residues. The V gene lost 4 bases and the J gene lost 9 bases, with 13 bases spanning the gap. CDR3 nucleotides: TGTGCCAGCAGCTCTCTCCCAGGGGCTTCACCCCTCCACTTT. Encoded protein: CASSSLPGASPLHF. Supplemented by reference TRBV7-2 and TRBJ1-6, the full variable domain reads GAGVSQSPSNKVTEKGKDVELRCDPISGHTALYWYRQSLGQGLEFLIYFQGNSAPDKSGLPSDRFSAERTGGSVSTLTIQRTQQEDSAVYLCASSSLPGASPLHFGNGTRLTVT.

The chain carries TRBV7-2 and TRBJ2-7; tentative D call: TRBD2 (6 bases). Germline lookup yields CDR1 SGHTA and CDR2 FQGNSA. Trimming took off 0 bases at V and 0 bases at J, with 12 bases between the two ends. This CDR3 is 16 amino acids long. In DNA form, the CDR3 reads TGTGCCAGCAGCTTAGCTACCGGGACTGTCTCCTACGAGCAGTACTTC. This encodes CASSLATGTVSYEQYF.

This chain uses TRBV28 with TRBJ1-2, with 10 bases matching TRBD1. V trimming: 5 bases; J trimming: 5 bases; junction bases outside the gene matches: 14. The CDR3 is 17 residues long. Germline assignment: CDR1 MDHEN and CDR2 SYDVKM. CDR3 DNA sequence: TGTGCCAGCAGTCCCCCGATTACCGGGACAGGGGCATATGGCTACACCTTC. This translates into CASSPPITGTGAYGYTF.

The chain uses TRBV28 and TRBJ1-5; D gene unclear. CDR3 length: 12 residues. V was cut by 5 bases and J by 5 bases, with 7 bases left in between. The V gene's germline CDR1 is MDHEN and CDR2 SYDVKM. The CDR3 sequence is CASSRIDQPQHF. CDR3 nucleotide sequence: TGTGCCAGCAGTCGAATAGATCAGCCCCAGCATTTT.